The 14 T cell receptor beta chains in this list originate from one sample, sequenced in a study of early T cells in non-severe SARS-CoV-2 infection. TCRdb called the 5' RACE reads again in MiXCR, with one record for every CDR3 protein. There are 55,000 to 75,000 distinct CDR3 sequences in the sample; roughly 10% occur only once, and around 6.4% lies in the top ten. Sequencing used whole blood. These receptors all stem from an adult who was a healthcare worker with PCR-confirmed SARS-CoV-2 infection or an uninfected control (not recorded which).

The V gene is TRBV20-1, the J gene TRBJ2-3; 8 positions agree with TRBD2. Looked up from germline, CDR1 is DFQATT and CDR2 is SNEGSKA (reference sequence). The CDR3 consists of 15 residues. The ends lost 0 bases at V and 3 bases at J; junction bases unmatched: 5. The CDR3 DNA follows: TGCAGTGCTAGAGATAGCGGGACGACAACAGATACGCAGTATTTT. Protein sequence: CSARDSGTTTDTQYF.

This clonotype was counted only a few times. This rearrangement joins TRBV30 to TRBJ2-3; the D gene is possibly TRBD1 (6 bases). The germline gives CDR1 GTSNPN, CDR2 SVGIG (reference sequence). Trimming pared 2 bases from V and 6 bases from J, leaving 9 bases between. The CDR3 loop spans 12 amino acids. CDR3 nucleotide sequence: TGTGCCTGGAGTCATACAGGGGATACGCAGTATTTT. It codes for CAWSHTGDTQYF.

The chain recombines TRBV10-3 with TRBJ2-1, with no clear D. Trimming shortened V by 5 bases and J by 1 base, and 6 bases separated the two germline ends. CDR1 and CDR2 from the germline V gene are ENHRY and SYGVKD. The CDR3 is 13 residues long. The CDR3: CAISSGSYNEQFF. The CDR3 DNA reads as TGTGCCATCAGTAGTGGGTCCTACAATGAGCAGTTCTTC.

This clonotype was counted only a few times. The J gene is TRBJ2-3, the V gene TRBV28; TRBD1 matches 7 bases. CDR1 is MDHEN, CDR2 SYDVKM, per germline. V gave up 6 bases and J gave up 3 bases; unmatched junction bases: 21. This CDR3 has 19 residues. CDR3 nucleotide sequence: TGTGCCAGCAGCTTAATGGTTATCATAGGGACAGAATCAACAGATACGCAGTATTTT. It is translated as CASSLMVIIGTESTDTQYF.

The chain recombines TRBV6-6 with TRBJ1-2; TRBD1 might be the D (5 bases). CDR1 is MNHNY and CDR2 is SVGAGI in the germline V gene (reference sequence). V was clipped by 5 bases and J by 2 bases, with 9 bases between them. The CDR3 is 13 amino acids. For the CDR3, the DNA is TGTGCCAGCAGTCCGACAGCGAACTATGGCTACACCTTC. Encoded protein: CASSPTANYGYTF.

The chain is built from TRBV19 and TRBJ2-7; D unclear. Trimming cost V 5 bases and J 0 bases, with 17 bases left between them. The CDR3 contains 16 residues. The V gene's germline CDR1 is LNHDA and CDR2 SQIVND (reference sequence). CDR3 in amino acids: CASSPTTPSSSYEQYF. The CDR3 coding sequence is TGTGCCAGTAGTCCGACAACCCCCTCGAGCTCCTACGAGCAGTACTTC. The full variable domain, its missing parts supplied by reference TRBV19 and TRBJ2-7, is DGGITQSPKYLFRKEGQNVTLSCEQNLNHDAMYWYRQDPGQGLRLIYYSQIVNDFQKGDIAEGYSVSREKKESFPLTVTSAQKNPTAFYLCASSPTTPSSSYEQYFGPGTRLTVT.

Ten or more counts support this clonotype. The CDR3 is CAWSPPWGEQYF. The DNA for the CDR3 is TGTGCCTGGAGTCCCCCTTGGGGCGAGCAGTACTTC. The chain joins TRBV30 to TRBJ2-7, with unresolved D. Trimming took 2 bases from V and 6 from J, leaving 11 bases between them. The CDR3 runs 12 residues. Germline V gives CDR1 GTSNPN, CDR2 SVGIG (reference sequence).

This clonotype was seen only a few times. The chain joins TRBV10-3 to TRBJ1-4; 9 nucleotides line up with TRBD1. The CDR3 runs 16 residues. J lost 6 bases, V lost 3 bases, and 8 bases had no gene match. Germline assignment: CDR1 ENHRY and CDR2 SYGVKD. The CDR3 spells CAISEVSGTGYEKLFF. The CDR3 DNA reads as TGTGCCATCAGTGAAGTTTCGGGGACAGGGTATGAAAAACTGTTTTTT.

The chain couples TRBV5-1 to TRBJ2-4; D remains ambiguous. The CDR3 has 12 residues. Germline CDR1 reads SGHRS; CDR2 reads YFSETQ. V shed 0 bases and J shed 6 bases, with 4 bases lying between them. The CDR3 DNA reads as TGCGCCAGCAGCTTGGAGGCAAACATTCAGTACTTC. Amino acid sequence: CASSLEANIQYF.

This sequence joins TRBV4-1 and TRBJ2-1; possible D gene TRBD1, 7 bases. The CDR3 contains 15 residues. V dropped 1 base and J dropped 6 bases, with 13 bases sitting between them. Germline CDR1 is MGHRA and CDR2 is YSYEKL. In DNA form, the CDR3 reads TGCGCCAGCAGCCAAGGCGGGGCAGGGGGCAATGAGCAGTTCTTC. Translated, it gives CASSQGGAGGNEQFF.

This clonotype was seen many times. This chain connects TRBV1 to TRBJ1-4; TRBD1, the table's D call, lacks a check against the DNA. TRBV1 is a pseudogene. The CDR3 loop spans 14 amino acids. The CDR3 nucleotides are TGCACCACCGTCACAGGTGCCACTAATGAAAAACTGTTTTTT. Protein product: CTTVTGATNEKLFF.

This clonotype was detected a few times. The chain recombines TRBV4-1 with TRBJ1-4; D is uncertain. V was trimmed by 0 bases and J by 8 bases, leaving 16 bases between them. The CDR3 consists of 16 residues. Germline assignment: CDR1 MGHRA and CDR2 YSYEKL. CDR3 nucleotides: TGCGCCAGCAGCCAAGATGCGGCGCCGGGGAAAGAAAAACTGTTTTTT. Residues: CASSQDAAPGKEKLFF.

There are a few counts of this clonotype. The rearrangement links TRBV19 to TRBJ1-2, with a possible D match to TRBD1 (5 bases). The V and J ends lost 4 bases and 4 bases respectively, with 22 bases between them. Looked up from germline, CDR1 is LNHDA and CDR2 is SQIVND (reference sequence). The CDR3 runs to 17 residues. CDR3 sequence: CASSRWTWGKDGYGYTF. The CDR3 DNA follows: TGTGCCAGTAGTAGGTGGACATGGGGGAAGGATGGCTATGGCTACACCTTC.

The chain joins TRBV7-8 to TRBJ1-1, with 8 bases lining up with TRBD1. Trimming cost V 1 base and J 2 bases; bases outside gene matches: 12. Germline values: CDR1 SGHVS, CDR2 FQNEAQ. The CDR3 sequence is 18 residues long. For the CDR3, the DNA is TGTGCCAGCAGCTTAGATCGGGAGGGGGGACAGGCCAACACTGAAGCTTTCTTT. As protein: CASSLDREGGQANTEAFF.